These 5 T cell receptor beta chains share one sample of origin, sequenced in a study of spatial heterogeneity in lung cancer. Each CDR3 protein gets one entry after TCRdb re-called the 5' RACE reads with MiXCR. The data contain more than 30,000 distinct CDR3 sequences, approximately 5.6% of them singletons. Stated time point: sample taken at primary tumor resection. The source material was PBMCs, sampled at surgery. The receptors come from a female donor with early-stage non-small cell lung cancer.

This clonotype was counted only a few times. This rearrangement joins TRBV5-1 to TRBJ2-3; possibly TRBD1 or TRBD2 for D (5 bases each). CDR1 SGHRS and CDR2 YFSETQ come from the germline V gene. This CDR3 is built from 16 residues. V was trimmed by 0 bases and J by 1 base, leaving 12 bases between them. CDR3 coding DNA: TGCGCCAGCAGCTTGGCCGGGGAAGGGGGCACAGATACGCAGTATTTT. Protein product: CASSLAGEGGTDTQYF.

This clonotype was detected a few times. The V gene is TRBV2, the J gene TRBJ1-6; D remains ambiguous. Trimming cost V 7 bases and J 6 bases, with 10 bases left between them. The CDR3 runs to 13 residues. Per the germline V gene, CDR1 is SNHLY and CDR2 is FYNNEI. CDR3 sequence: CASTQKGNSPLHF. Written as DNA, the CDR3 is TGTGCCAGCACCCAGAAGGGTAATTCACCCCTCCACTTT.

The chain links TRBV7-8 to TRBJ1-6, with D perhaps matching TRBD1 (6 bases). The germline CDR1 and CDR2 sequences are SGHVS and FQNEAQ. CDR3 length equals 19 residues. The V end lost 4 bases, the J end lost 4 bases, and 23 bases lay between the germline ends. The CDR3 nucleotides are TGTGCCAGCAGCTCTCGGACAGTTATGGGCGTCCGGTATAATTCACCCCTCCACTTT. Translating it yields CASSSRTVMGVRYNSPLHF.

This clonotype has a handful of counts. The V and J genes are TRBV19 and TRBJ1-4, with TRBD1 as a possible D gene (6 bases). Germline V gene data show CDR1 as LNHDA and CDR2 as SQIVND (reference sequence). CDR3 length: 14 amino acids. The V gene lost 5 bases and the J gene lost 7 bases, with 14 bases spanning the gap. CDR3 in amino acids: CASSAQGAGEKLFF. The CDR3 nucleotides are TGTGCCAGTAGTGCACAGGGTGCCGGTGAAAAACTGTTTTTT. The full variable domain, with the rest looked up from reference TRBV19 and TRBJ1-4, is DGGITQSPKYLFRKEGQNVTLSCEQNLNHDAMYWYRQDPGQGLRLIYYSQIVNDFQKGDIAEGYSVSREKKESFPLTVTSAQKNPTAFYLCASSAQGAGEKLFFGSGTQLSVL.

This clonotype was counted many times. The chain couples TRBV23-1 to TRBJ2-1; D gene uncertain. TRBV23-1 is classed as an ORF, of uncertain function. This CDR3 is 14 amino acids long. V was clipped by 0 bases and J by 7 bases, with 10 bases between them. DNA of the CDR3: TGCGCCAGCAGTCAATCGCAAAATCCGAATGAGCAGTTCTTC. It encodes CASSQSQNPNEQFF.